The 30 T cell receptor beta chains reported below all come from one sample, sequenced in a study of cytotoxic CD8 clonotypes in ibrutinib-treated CLL (dated by TCRdb to about 2021). The intended sense of this specimen's time point label: approximately 2 years on ibrutinib. The library relied on the immunoSEQ multiplex PCR assay. TCRdb re-hosts the immuneACCESS table, in-frame sequences only. Its copies lack some clones; in the studies checked, an unresolved V gene accounts for under half of them, and the cause for the rest is not known. For this sample there are hundreds of thousands of clones; roughly 74% appear just once. 15% of the sample lies in the top ten. Material: PBMCs, obtained after 24 months of ibrutinib treatment. These receptors were obtained from a human donor with chronic lymphocytic leukemia.

The J gene is TRBJ2-7, the V gene TRBV28, with TRBD2 matching 7 bases. There are 15 residues in the CDR3. The germline V gene has CDR1 MDHEN and CDR2 SYDVKM. J gave up 3 bases and V 6 bases, and 11 bases lay outside the gene matches. CDR3 DNA sequence: TGTGCCAGCAGCCTGGCGAGTGGCGGGGGCTACGAGCAGTACTTC. Protein sequence: CASSLASGGGYEQYF. The full variable domain, with the rest looked up from reference TRBV28 and TRBJ2-7, is DVKVTQSSRYLVKRTGEKVFLECVQDMDHENMFWYRQDPGLGLRLIYFSYDVKMKEKGDIPEGYSVSREKKERFSLILESASTNQTSMYLCASSLASGGGYEQYFGPGTRLTVT.

The chain combines TRBV10-3 with TRBJ1-4; D possibly corresponds to TRBD1 (5 bases). The CDR3 is 16 residues long. Per the germline V gene, CDR1 is ENHRY and CDR2 is SYGVKD. Trimming took 4 bases from V and 2 from J, leaving 14 bases between them. The CDR3 protein is CAISVSEGATNEKLFF. The CDR3 coding sequence is TGTGCCATCAGTGTATCAGAAGGGGCCACTAATGAAAAACTGTTTTTT.

This clone was seen a single time. The chain carries TRBV7-2 and TRBJ2-3; D gene ambiguous. This CDR3 comprises 15 residues. Germline assignment: CDR1 SGHTA and CDR2 FQGNSA. The V gene lost 2 bases and the J gene lost 0 bases, with 9 bases spanning the gap. This chain's CDR3 is CASSLNGASTDTQYF. CDR3 nucleotide sequence: TGTGCCAGCAGCTTAAATGGCGCGAGCACAGATACGCAGTATTTT.

The V and J genes are TRBV14 and TRBJ2-1; 7 bases are a match to TRBD1. The V gene end was trimmed by 4 bases and the J gene end by 2 bases; junction bases not matched to a gene: 17. Germline CDR1 is SGHDN and CDR2 is FVKESK. The CDR3 sequence is 19 residues long. CDR3 DNA: TGTGCCAGCAGCCCCTATGCAGGGGGTAGCCCCTCTCCCTACAATGAGCAGTTCTTC. This codes for CASSPYAGGSPSPYNEQFF.

The rearrangement links TRBV9 to TRBJ2-5; the D gene is possibly TRBD2 (5 bases). The CDR3 is made up of 14 amino acids. V was pared by 3 bases and J by 1 base, with 10 bases between. Germline V gene sequence: CDR1 SGDLS, CDR2 YYNGEE. As DNA, the CDR3 is TGTGCCAGCAGCGACGGACTGTTCCAAGAGACCCAGTACTTC. Translating it yields CASSDGLFQETQYF.

This sequence joins TRBV28 and TRBJ2-1; 10 bases map to TRBD1. The V gene's germline CDR1 is MDHEN and CDR2 SYDVKM. This CDR3 has 15 residues. V dropped 2 bases and J dropped 9; count of bases not matched to a gene: 7. The CDR3 DNA follows: TGTGCCAGCAGTTTAATTGGACAGGGGGTGGGTGAGCAGTTCTTC. Its protein product is CASSLIGQGVGEQFF.

This clone turned up a few times. The V call is TRBV5-1, the J call TRBJ2-2; possible D gene TRBD1, 6 bases. Trimming stripped 6 bases from V and 1 base from J, with 10 bases between. The germline gives CDR1 SGHRS, CDR2 YFSETQ. This CDR3 region has 14 residues. CDR3 loop: CASTVGQNTGELFF. In DNA, the CDR3 is TGCGCCAGCACCGTGGGACAGAACACCGGGGAGCTGTTTTTT.

This clone was seen only a few times. J is TRBJ1-4 and V is TRBV4-1; 8 positions match TRBD1. The CDR3 has 17 amino acids. Unmatched junction bases numbered 11, after V lost 0 bases and J lost 8 bases. Germline loops: CDR1 MGHRA, CDR2 YSYEKL. The CDR3 DNA reads TGCGCCAGCAGCCAAGATCTTGTCAGGGGGCTAGGGGAAAAACTGTTTTTT. Amino acids: CASSQDLVRGLGEKLFF.

The chain recombines TRBV5-4 with TRBJ2-7; no definite D call. In germline, CDR1 is SGHNT, CDR2 YYREEE (reference sequence). Trimming removed 0 bases at V and 2 bases at J, with 6 bases between. The CDR3 consists of 13 residues. The CDR3, as DNA: TGTGCCAGCAGCTTGGACGGAACCTACGAGCAGTACTTC. As protein: CASSLDGTYEQYF. Full variable domain (rest looked up from reference TRBV5-4 and TRBJ2-7): ETGVTQSPTHLIKTRGQQVTLRCSSQSGHNTVSWYQQALGQGPQFIFQYYREEENGRGNFPPRFSGLQFPNYSSELNVNALELDDSALYLCASSLDGTYEQYFGPGTRLTVT.

This chain uses TRBV9 with TRBJ2-5; weak D call: TRBD1 (6 bases). V was trimmed by 0 bases and J by 1 base, leaving 13 bases between them. Germline V gene data show CDR1 as SGDLS and CDR2 as YYNGEE. This CDR3 spans 16 amino acids. The CDR3 protein is CASSVGVRGIQETQYF. As DNA, the CDR3 is TGTGCCAGCAGCGTAGGGGTAAGGGGGATCCAAGAGACCCAGTACTTC.

The chain joins TRBV28 to TRBJ1-4, with 8 bases lining up with TRBD1. Trimming cost V 7 bases and J 8 bases; bases outside gene matches: 9. This CDR3 is built from 14 residues. The germline V gene encodes CDR1 MDHEN and CDR2 SYDVKM. The CDR3 spells CASKQGAGWEKLFF. CDR3 nucleotide sequence: TGTGCCAGCAAGCAGGGGGCAGGGTGGGAAAAACTGTTTTTT.

This rearrangement joins TRBV28 to TRBJ1-5; D possibly corresponds to TRBD1 (6 bases). Per the germline V gene, CDR1 is MDHEN and CDR2 is SYDVKM. Trimming cost V 7 bases and J 6 bases, with 13 bases left between them. The CDR3 consists of 13 residues. CDR3 sequence: CASTPDRSQPQHF. DNA for the CDR3: TGTGCCAGCACCCCAGACAGGTCTCAGCCCCAGCATTTT.

The chain uses TRBV9 and TRBJ2-1, with TRBD2 matching 12 bases. The germline CDR1 and CDR2 sequences are SGDLS and YYNGEE. There are 16 residues in the CDR3. V lost 4 bases and J lost 8; bases outside the gene matches: 10. The CDR3 coding sequence is TGTGCCAGCAGCATCCACGGGACTAGCGGGTCTGATGAGCAGTTCTTC. Translated: CASSIHGTSGSDEQFF.

This clone was detected once. The chain uses TRBV2 and TRBJ1-2; D is ambiguous. V was trimmed by 4 bases and J by 9 bases, leaving 9 bases between them. The CDR3 is 11 residues long. Per the germline V gene, CDR1 is SNHLY and CDR2 is FYNNEI. The CDR3 loop reads CASSGQIRYTF. The CDR3 coding sequence is TGTGCCAGCAGTGGCCAGATACGCTACACCTTC. Full variable domain (outside the CDR3, taken from reference TRBV2 and TRBJ1-2): EPEVTQTPSHQVTQMGQEVILRCVPISNHLYFYWYRQILGQKVEFLVSFYNNEISEKSEIFDDQFSVERPDGSNFTLKIRSTKLEDSAMYFCASSGQIRYTFGSGTRLTVV.

This CDR3 is CASSFTGRGNTEAFF. CDR3 nucleotides: TGTGCCAGCAGTTTCACAGGGCGGGGGAACACTGAAGCTTTCTTT. This rearrangement joins TRBV28 to TRBJ1-1; D is possibly TRBD1 (6 bases). This CDR3 is 15 amino acids long. The germline V gene has CDR1 MDHEN and CDR2 SYDVKM. V lost 3 bases to trimming and J lost 1 base, with 12 bases between them.

This clone was recorded only once. CDR3 in amino acids: CSVASAAYGYTF. The CDR3 nucleotides are TGCAGCGTTGCTTCTGCAGCCTATGGCTACACCTTC. This chain links TRBV29-1 with TRBJ1-2; D ambiguous. The CDR3 extends over 12 amino acids. V was cut by 4 bases and J by 4 bases, with 10 bases left in between. Germline assignment: CDR1 SQVTM and CDR2 ANQGSEA.

This rearrangement joins TRBV18 to TRBJ2-3; 7 bases line up with TRBD1. The junction had 11 bases not matched to a gene; V was cut back by 3 bases and J by 5 bases. This CDR3 region has 16 residues. Germline CDR1 and CDR2: KGHSH and LQKENI. CDR3 sequence (DNA): TGTGCCAGCTCACCTGACAGGGTAGGAATTAGAGATACGCAGTATTTT. Translation: CASSPDRVGIRDTQYF.

The chain employs TRBV9 and TRBJ1-5; D not resolved. CDR1 and CDR2 (germline): SGDLS, YYNGEE. Trimming pared 3 bases from V and 1 base from J, leaving 11 bases between. This CDR3 spans 15 amino acids. The CDR3 nucleotides are TGTGCCAGCAGCGCAGACCCGGTCAGCAATCAGCCCCAGCATTTT. This codes for CASSADPVSNQPQHF. The variable domain in full, with the rest retrieved from reference TRBV9 and TRBJ1-5, is DSGVTQTPKHLITATGQRVTLRCSPRSGDLSVYWYQQSLDQGLQFLIQYYNGEERAKGNILERFSAQQFPDLHSELNLSSLELGDSALYFCASSADPVSNQPQHFGDGTRLSIL.

This clone was detected ten times or more. The chain recombines TRBV6-1 with TRBJ2-7, with D possibly being TRBD1 (5 bases). The CDR3 loop spans 11 amino acids. Germline CDR1 reads MNHNS; CDR2 reads SASEGT. V shed 5 bases and J shed 6 bases, with 8 bases lying between them. DNA of the CDR3: TGTGCCAGCAGTCAGGGTCTCGAGCAGTACTTC. Amino acid sequence: CASSQGLEQYF.

The chain links TRBV2 to TRBJ2-7, with TRBD2 matching over 10 bases. The V gene's germline CDR1 is SNHLY and CDR2 FYNNEI. J gave up 4 bases and V 8 bases, and 2 bases lay outside the gene matches. The CDR3 runs to 12 residues. CDR3 in amino acids: CASSSGSYEQYF. The CDR3 nucleotides are TGTGCCAGCTCTAGCGGGAGTTACGAGCAGTACTTC.

V gene TRBV9 combines with J gene TRBJ2-2; the match to TRBD2 covers 12 bases. The CDR3 runs 15 residues. The V gene's germline CDR1 is SGDLS and CDR2 YYNGEE. J gave up 7 bases and V 6 bases, and 7 bases lay outside the gene matches. CDR3 DNA: TGTGCCAGCACCCCTAGCGGGAGGGACGTCGGGGAGCTGTTTTTT. Amino acid sequence: CASTPSGRDVGELFF.

This clone was counted only a few times. This rearrangement joins TRBV7-3 to TRBJ2-7, with TRBD1 matching over 8 bases. The ends lost 5 bases at V and 6 bases at J; junction bases unmatched: 12. The CDR3 has 15 residues. Germline CDR1 is SGHTA and CDR2 is FQGTGA. The CDR3 loop reads CASSPGGTGHAEQYF. CDR3 sequence (DNA): TGTGCCAGCAGCCCAGGGGGGACAGGACATGCCGAGCAGTACTTC.

This clone was detected once. The V gene is TRBV9, the J gene TRBJ1-3; the D is unclear. Trimming pared 3 bases from V and 2 bases from J, leaving 9 bases between. Germline V gives CDR1 SGDLS, CDR2 YYNGEE. This CDR3 contains 14 residues. CDR3 nucleotide sequence: TGTGCCAGCAGCGGACTACGTCCTGGAAACACCATATATTTT. It yields the protein CASSGLRPGNTIYF.

This clone appeared a single time. The chain has TRBV11-2 and TRBJ2-4, with 9 bases matching TRBD2. The CDR3 contains 16 residues. The J segment lost 1 base and the V segment lost 5 bases, leaving 6 bases of the junction unmatched. The germline V gene encodes CDR1 SGHAT and CDR2 FQNNGV. CDR3 sequence reads: CASSPLAGGAKNIQYF. Here the CDR3 DNA reads TGTGCCAGCAGCCCCCTCGCGGGAGGGGCCAAAAACATTCAGTACTTC.

The chain is built from TRBV19 and TRBJ2-7, with a weak D call TRBD1 (6 bases). The CDR3 has 15 amino acids. V was cut by 3 bases and J by 5 bases, with 17 bases left in between. Germline loops: CDR1 LNHDA, CDR2 SQIVND (reference sequence). The chain's CDR3 is CASSITGSAADEQYF. The CDR3, as DNA: TGTGCCAGTAGTATCACAGGGTCAGCCGCGGACGAGCAGTACTTC.

This clone was seen a few times. The chain recombines TRBV4-3 with TRBJ2-1; D possibly corresponds to TRBD2 (6 bases). V was shortened by 1 base and J by 6 bases, with 10 bases between the two germline ends. The CDR3 runs 14 residues. The germline V gene has CDR1 LGHNA and CDR2 YSLEER. CDR3 residues: CASSQAGEGNEQFF. The CDR3 region has the DNA TGCGCCAGCAGCCAAGCGGGAGAGGGCAATGAGCAGTTCTTC.

This chain connects TRBV11-2 to TRBJ1-2; D is unresolved. The CDR3 is 13 amino acids. Germline values: CDR1 SGHAT, CDR2 FQNNGV. V lost 0 bases and J 8 bases, leaving 10 bases between the germline ends. CDR3 region: CASSLDRKRGYTF. CDR3 in DNA: TGTGCCAGCAGCTTAGATCGGAAGAGAGGCTACACCTTC.

The rearrangement joins TRBV29-1 to TRBJ2-1; either TRBD1 or TRBD2 may fit D (5 bases each). This CDR3 spans 15 amino acids. Germline V gene data show CDR1 as SQVTM and CDR2 as ANQGSEA. Trimming stripped 4 bases from V and 10 bases from J, with 23 bases between. The CDR3 DNA is TGCAGCGTTGGGGACGGCATACTAGGCCTTTTGGAGCAGTTCTTC. This encodes CSVGDGILGLLEQFF.

The chain combines TRBV28 with TRBJ2-7, with D tentatively TRBD1 (5 bases). Germline V lookup: CDR1 MDHEN, CDR2 SYDVKM. The CDR3 is made up of 13 amino acids. V lost 6 bases and J 3 bases, leaving 12 bases between the germline ends. CDR3 in DNA: TGTGCCAGCAGCCGCACAGGTCTCTACGAGCAGTACTTC. This codes for CASSRTGLYEQYF.

This chain links TRBV9 with TRBJ2-3; no clear D. The CDR3 runs to 15 residues. Germline assignment: CDR1 SGDLS and CDR2 YYNGEE. The V gene lost 0 bases and the J gene lost 0 bases, with 8 bases spanning the gap. CDR3 sequence (DNA): TGTGCCAGCAGCGTAGAGGCCGCTAGCACAGATACGCAGTATTTT. This encodes CASSVEAASTDTQYF.